The 12 T cell receptor beta chains below were found in one sample sequenced in a study of Ad26.COV2.S vaccination and SARS-CoV-2 variants. Treatment defined: about 20 received Ad26.COV2.S at low or high dose, single or two shots; roughly five received placebo; per-sample allocation not given. Each sample was drawn 63 days after the first injection (of vaccine or placebo). The repertoire was sequenced with immunoSEQ multiplex PCR; TCRdb's copy has only in-frame clones and lacks some. The table lists about 350,000 clones, more than 85% of them singletons, with 5% in the top ten. Source: peripheral blood, taken in a trial of Ad26.COV2.S vaccine versus placebo. The receptors shown here come from a person between 18 and 59 years old who received the Ad26.COV2.S COVID-19 vaccine or a placebo.

As DNA, the CDR3 is TGCGCCAGCAGCGATGACAATGAGCAGTTCTTC. Translating it yields CASSDDNEQFF. V usage is TRBV10-1 and J usage is TRBJ2-1, with no clear D. This CDR3 region has 11 residues. Germline V gene sequence: CDR1 WNHNN, CDR2 SYGVQD (reference sequence). Trimming took off 6 bases at V and 5 bases at J, with 5 bases between the two ends.

J is TRBJ1-3 and V is TRBV4-1; maybe TRBD1 (5 bases). The CDR3 extends over 14 amino acids. Trimming stripped 4 bases from V and 2 bases from J, with 9 bases between. CDR1 is MGHRA, CDR2 YSYEKL, per germline. The chain's CDR3 is CASSPGGAGNTIYF. CDR3 nucleotides: TGCGCCAGCAGCCCGGGGGGGGCTGGAAACACCATATATTTT.

The rearrangement links TRBV6-6 to TRBJ2-5, with TRBD2 matching 12 bases. The J segment lost 5 bases and the V segment lost 5 bases, leaving 6 bases of the junction unmatched. Germline CDR1 MNHNY, CDR2 SVGAGI (reference sequence). CDR3 size: 15 residues. CDR3: CASSPRTSGAETQYF. CDR3 coding DNA: TGTGCCAGCAGTCCCCGGACTAGCGGGGCTGAGACCCAGTACTTC.

This chain links TRBV6-6 with TRBJ1-5; 9 bases are a match to TRBD1. Germline CDR1 is MNHNY and CDR2 is SVGAGI (reference sequence). Trimming at V came to 7 bases and at J to 5 bases, leaving 6 bases not matched to a gene. The CDR3 has 14 residues. Here the CDR3 reads CASNQGQGHQPQHF. In nucleotides, the CDR3 is TGTGCCAGCAATCAAGGACAGGGGCATCAGCCCCAGCATTTT.

J is TRBJ1-1 and V is TRBV3-1 (or the pseudogene TRBV3-2); a weak D match, TRBD1 (5 bases). The length of the CDR3 is 15 residues. Germline V gives CDR1 LGHDT, CDR2 YNNKEL (reference sequence). V shed 0 bases and J shed 1 base, with 9 bases lying between them. The CDR3 nucleotides read TGTGCCAGCAGCCAAGACCCGGGGGGGAACACTGAAGCTTTCTTT. Translated: CASSQDPGGNTEAFF.

The CDR3 DNA sequence: TGTGCCAGCAGTGAGCTAGCGGGGGGGGCCCAGTACTTC. Translation: CASSELAGGAQYF. The rearrangement links TRBV25-1 to TRBJ2-5, with 12 bases fitting TRBD2. The germline gives CDR1 MGHDK, CDR2 SYGVNS. V lost 3 bases to trimming and J lost 9 bases; unmatched junction nucleotides: 2. The CDR3 spans 13 residues.

This chain links TRBV7-8 with TRBJ2-3, with D possibly being TRBD2 (5 bases). V dropped 1 base and J dropped 6 bases, with 8 bases sitting between them. The CDR3 spans 13 residues. CDR1 is SGHVS and CDR2 is FQNEAQ in the germline V gene. In nucleotides, the CDR3 is TGTGCCAGCAGCTTAGGGCGCGGGGATACGCAGTATTTT. This sequence encodes CASSLGRGDTQYF.

The chain has TRBV7-3 and TRBJ1-3; D unresolved. Germline values: CDR1 SGHTA, CDR2 FQGTGA. The CDR3 runs 13 residues. Deletions cut 5 bases from V and 3 bases from J, with 8 bases between. The CDR3 DNA follows: TGTGCCAGCAGCGAGGGTTATGGAAACACCATATATTTT. Protein product: CASSEGYGNTIYF. Full variable domain (missing parts from reference TRBV7-3 and TRBJ1-3): GAGVSQTPSNKVTEKGKYVELRCDPISGHTALYWYRQSLGQGPEFLIYFQGTGAADDSGLPNDRFFAVRPEGSVSTLKIQRTERGDSAVYLCASSEGYGNTIYFGEGSWLTVV.

The chain is built from TRBV9 and TRBJ2-7, with D possibly being TRBD1 or TRBD2 (5 bases each). Looked up from germline, CDR1 is SGDLS and CDR2 is YYNGEE. This CDR3 comprises 14 residues. V was pared by 3 bases and J by 2 bases, with 12 bases between. The CDR3 protein is CASSAWDGPYEQYF. CDR3 in DNA: TGTGCCAGCAGCGCCTGGGACGGTCCCTACGAGCAGTACTTC.

The rearrangement links TRBV29-1 to TRBJ2-3; unclear D gene. The V end was cut by 1 base, the J end by 5 bases, with 1 base between. The CDR3 loop spans 10 amino acids. Germline values: CDR1 SQVTM, CDR2 ANQGSEA. In nucleotides, the CDR3 is TGCAGCGTTGAAGGAGATACGCAGTATTTT. Its protein product is CSVEGDTQYF.

The V call is TRBV2, the J call TRBJ1-1; a possible D gene is TRBD1 (5 bases). The CDR3 contains 12 residues. V lost 3 bases and J 6 bases, leaving 8 bases between the germline ends. Germline lookup yields CDR1 SNHLY and CDR2 FYNNEI. CDR3 bases: TGTGCCAGCAGTGAGGGGACCCCTGAAGCTTTCTTT. Translated: CASSEGTPEAFF.

The chain has TRBV9 and TRBJ1-2, with D uncertain. Per the germline V gene, CDR1 is SGDLS and CDR2 is YYNGEE. V was clipped by 4 bases and J by 5 bases, with 6 bases between them. The CDR3 runs 11 residues. CDR3 DNA: TGTGCCAGCAGCTCGAGGTATGGCTACACCTTC. Encoded protein: CASSSRYGYTF.